The entry that follows covers one T cell receptor (beta chain) sequence. The sample is drawn from a study of blood T cell repertoires in COVID-19. The CDR3 extends over 16 amino acids. Germline V gives CDR1 MNHNS, CDR2 SASEGT. With V trimmed by 3 bases and J by 7 bases, 10 bases remained unmatched. Sequencing was performed with immunoSEQ multiplex PCR; in TCRdb, only in-frame clones are kept and a portion is missing. Of some 130,000 clones in the sample, roughly 86% were seen once. The specimen sequenced was peripheral blood. This sequence originates from a woman in her 70s with COVID-19, enrolled during active disease. The chain recombines TRBV6-1 with TRBJ2-1, with 9 bases lining up with TRBD2. The CDR3 DNA sequence: TGTGCCAGCAGTGAGGTGGGCGGGGGGGCCCCTAATGAGCAGTTCTTC. It yields the protein CASSEVGGGAPNEQFF.